This record concerns one TCR beta chain sequence. Its target is unknown. These data originate in a study of T cell responses to AZD1222 COVID-19 vaccine. About the research overall: Second doses at about 4 or about 12 weeks were pooled.

Using immunoSEQ multiplex PCR, the repertoire was profiled, and TCRdb retains in-frame clones only, with some absent. The sample holds under 140,000 clones; roughly 90% are singletons and the top ten take 1.6%. Study conclusions and caveats: Recipients of two AZD1222 doses showed rising Spike-specific TCR breadth and depth.

The germline CDR1 and CDR2 sequences are SGDLS and YYNGEE. CDR3 length equals 16 residues. V lost 0 bases and J 0 bases, leaving 12 bases between the germline ends. The specimen was peripheral blood, collected on day 0 of AZD1222 vaccination. This clonotype was sampled from an adult in good health. The chain couples TRBV9 to TRBJ1-1, with D unresolved. The CDR3 bases are TGTGCCAGCAGCGTAGCTGGTGCGAATATGAACACTGAAGCTTTCTTT. This gives the protein CASSVAGANMNTEAFF.